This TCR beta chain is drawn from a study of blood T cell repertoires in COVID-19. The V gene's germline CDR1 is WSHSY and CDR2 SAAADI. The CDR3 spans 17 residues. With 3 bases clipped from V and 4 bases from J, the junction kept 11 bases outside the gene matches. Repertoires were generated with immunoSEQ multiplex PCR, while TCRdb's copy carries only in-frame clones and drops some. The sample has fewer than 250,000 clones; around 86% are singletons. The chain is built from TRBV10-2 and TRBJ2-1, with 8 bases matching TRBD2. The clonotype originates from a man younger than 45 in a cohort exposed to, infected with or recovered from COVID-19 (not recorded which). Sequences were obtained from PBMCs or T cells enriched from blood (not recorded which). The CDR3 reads CASSDAWRGRTYNEQFF. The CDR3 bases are TGCGCCAGCAGTGATGCATGGCGCGGGAGGACATACAATGAGCAGTTCTTC.